The clone carrying this TCR beta chain was seen at least ten times. The antigen remains undetermined. The data originate from a study of identical twins. The study's findings and limits: Because invariant MAIT and iNKT cells could be present, zero-insertion analyses could be partly confounded. Conclusions came from cross-sectional statistical analysis, not from following the same donors.

This CDR3 has 13 residues. Germline-derived CDR1 and CDR2 are SGHTA and FQGNSA. The V end was cut by 1 base, the J end by 8 bases, with 11 bases between. Through template switching, a universal primer site was introduced, and the cDNA contained unique molecular identifiers. A single record per CDR3 protein comes from TCRdb applying MiXCR to the 5' RACE reads. The table includes about 200,000 distinct CDR3 sequences, over 5% detected once. This sample also belongs to another study, concerning T cells expressing NK-cell markers. That report notes: In sorted CD3+CD56+NKG2C+, CD3+CD56+NKG2C- and CD3+CD56-NKG2C+ T cells, TCR beta repertoires were obtained.

J is TRBJ1-1 and V is TRBV7-2; D is perhaps TRBD1 (5 bases). The sample consisted of CD8+ T cells sorted from blood. The sequence derives from a woman between 18 and 29 years old in good health. CDR3 sequence reads: CASSLVTGAEAFF. CDR3 DNA sequence: TGTGCCAGCAGCTTAGTTACTGGGGCCGAAGCTTTCTTT. Based on the CDR3 plus reference TRBV7-2 and TRBJ1-1, the full variable domain is GAGVSQSPSNKVTEKGKDVELRCDPISGHTALYWYRQSLGQGLEFLIYFQGNSAPDKSGLPSDRFSAERTGGSVSTLTIQRTQQEDSAVYLCASSLVTGAEAFFGQGTRLTVV.